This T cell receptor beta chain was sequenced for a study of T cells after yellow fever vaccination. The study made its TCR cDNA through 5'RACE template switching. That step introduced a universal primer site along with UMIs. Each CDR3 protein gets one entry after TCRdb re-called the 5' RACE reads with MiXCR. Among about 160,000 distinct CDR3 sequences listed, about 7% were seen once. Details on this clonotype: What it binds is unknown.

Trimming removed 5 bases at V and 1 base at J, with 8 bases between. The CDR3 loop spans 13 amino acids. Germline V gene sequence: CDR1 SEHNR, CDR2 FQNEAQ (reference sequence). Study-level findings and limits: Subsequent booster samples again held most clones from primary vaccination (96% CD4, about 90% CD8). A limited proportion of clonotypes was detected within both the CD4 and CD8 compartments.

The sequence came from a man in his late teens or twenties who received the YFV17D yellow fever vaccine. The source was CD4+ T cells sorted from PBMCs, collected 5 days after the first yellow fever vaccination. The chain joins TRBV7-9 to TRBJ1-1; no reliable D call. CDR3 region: CASSPRQNTEAFF. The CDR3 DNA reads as TGTGCCAGCAGCCCGAGACAGAACACTGAAGCTTTCTTT.